Each of the 26 T cell receptor beta chains below was sequenced from the same sample in a study of blood T cells in healthy people across ages. With a J-beta primer mix and a sample-barcoded 5' primer, a second PCR ran about 7 to 12 cycles. TCRdb analysed the 5' RACE reads with MiXCR anew, one entry per CDR3 protein. The sample yields about 720,000 distinct CDR3 sequences, 22% seen once. The material sequenced was blood. The receptors stem from an older man in good health.

This chain uses TRBV5-1 with TRBJ2-5; 7 bases match TRBD1. Germline V gives CDR1 SGHRS, CDR2 YFSETQ. The J segment lost 1 base and the V segment lost 5 bases, leaving 8 bases of the junction unmatched. This CDR3 has 15 amino acids. The CDR3 DNA is TGCGCCAGCAGAGCCCTCGGGACAGCCCAAGAGACCCAGTACTTC. It encodes CASRALGTAQETQYF.

This chain links TRBV7-3 with TRBJ2-5; 9 bases are shared with TRBD2. J was trimmed by 1 base and V by 3 bases; bases with no gene match: 3. CDR1 SGHTA and CDR2 FQGTGA come from the germline V gene. The CDR3 loop spans 15 amino acids. This CDR3 reads CASSFAGLAQETQYF. CDR3 in DNA: TGTGCCAGCAGCTTTGCGGGACTAGCCCAAGAGACCCAGTACTTC. The variable domain in full, with the rest retrieved from reference TRBV7-3 and TRBJ2-5, is GAGVSQTPSNKVTEKGKYVELRCDPISGHTALYWYRQSLGQGPEFLIYFQGTGAADDSGLPNDRFFAVRPEGSVSTLKIQRTERGDSAVYLCASSFAGLAQETQYFGPGTRLLVL.

This clonotype has more than one count but fewer than ten. The chain combines TRBV6-4 with TRBJ2-1; 11 bases map to TRBD2. Trimming cost V 1 base and J 3 bases; bases outside gene matches: 2. CDR3 length: 16 amino acids. Per germline, CDR1 MRHNA and CDR2 SNTAGT. The chain's CDR3 is CASSDFGLAGYNEQFF. As DNA, the CDR3 is TGTGCCAGCAGTGACTTTGGACTAGCGGGCTACAATGAGCAGTTCTTC.

This clonotype has just a few counts. The DNA for the CDR3 is TGTGCCAGCAGCCCAGCTGGCTTGACAGTGCTTCCAGATACGCAGTATTTT. Its protein is CASSPAGLTVLPDTQYF. The chain employs TRBV7-9 and TRBJ2-3; D might be TRBD1 (5 bases). CDR1 and CDR2 (germline): SEHNR, FQNEAQ (reference sequence). Trimming pared 5 bases from V and 4 bases from J, leaving 22 bases between. This CDR3 contains 17 residues.

This chain connects TRBV20-1 to TRBJ2-1, with no clear D. The CDR3 is made up of 14 amino acids. The V end was cut by 4 bases, the J end by 0 bases, with 10 bases between. CDR1 is DFQATT, CDR2 SNEGSKA, per germline (reference sequence). In nucleotides, the CDR3 is TGCAGTGCTACAGGAACGAGCTCCTACAATGAGCAGTTCTTC. Amino acids: CSATGTSSYNEQFF.

The chain combines TRBV7-7 with TRBJ2-1; 13 positions match TRBD2. Trimming took 5 bases from V and 10 from J; bases not matched to a gene: 5. This CDR3 contains 14 residues. Germline CDR1 SSHAT, CDR2 FNYEAQ (reference sequence). For the CDR3, the DNA is TGTGCCAGCAGCCTCGGGACTAGCGGGGAGGAGCAGTTCTTC. Encoded protein: CASSLGTSGEEQFF.

This clonotype came up a few times. One end of the junction does not line up with germline, which may come from a read error. V gene TRBV6-4 combines with J gene TRBJ2-3; 11 nucleotides match TRBD2. CDR1 and CDR2 from the germline V gene are MRHNA and SNTAGT. The CDR3 loop spans 15 amino acids. CDR3 bases: TGTGCCAGCAGCCTCGGACTAGCGGGCACAGATACGCGGTATTTT. It translates to CASSLGLAGTDTRYF.

The chain recombines TRBV6-6 with TRBJ2-5; D uncertain. Germline-derived CDR1 and CDR2 are MNHNY and SVGAGI (reference sequence). The CDR3 is 10 amino acids. Trimming left V 5 bases short and J 7 bases short, with 5 bases between. CDR3 nucleotides: TGTGCCAGCAGTACTGGGACCCAGTACTTC. This translates into CASSTGTQYF.

The rearrangement links TRBV7-9 to TRBJ2-2; D remains ambiguous. CDR3 length: 16 residues. The V gene's germline CDR1 is SEHNR and CDR2 FQNEAQ (reference sequence). Trimming removed 1 base from V and 6 bases from J, with 15 bases in between. The CDR3 DNA sequence: TGTGCCAGCAGCTTAGTATCTAGTCCGTACGCCGGGGAGCTGTTTTTT. Translation gives CASSLVSSPYAGELFF.

The chain uses TRBV20-1 and TRBJ2-7, with 9 bases aligning to TRBD1. Near its end, the DNA agrees better with TRBJ2-5, so the J call may be wrong. Germline V gene data show CDR1 as DFQATT and CDR2 as SNEGSKA (reference sequence). The CDR3 has 16 residues. The CDR3 region has the DNA TGCAGTGCTAGAGGACAGGGGGAGTCTTGGAGAGAGACCCAGTACTTC. It translates to CSARGQGESWRETQYF.

Comment on this clonotype: The junction does not match germline at one end; this may be a read error. The chain joins TRBV29-1 to TRBJ2-1; D possibly corresponds to TRBD2 (6 bases). CDR3 length: 14 amino acids. The germline V gene encodes CDR1 SQVTM and CDR2 ANQGSEA. The CDR3 region has the DNA TGCAGCGTTGCCCCGACTAGTATCAACAATGAGCAGTTATTC. Protein sequence: CSVAPTSINNEQLF.

The rearrangement links TRBV12-3 or TRBV12-4 to TRBJ1-1, with D maybe TRBD1 (6 bases). V lost 7 bases and J 2 bases, leaving 14 bases between the germline ends. The CDR3 length is 14 residues. In nucleotides, the CDR3 is TGTGCCAGCAACTCAGGGGAGATTAACACTGAAGCTTTCTTT. Translating it yields CASNSGEINTEAFF.

This clonotype came up a few times. V gene TRBV4-1 combines with J gene TRBJ2-3; D gene ambiguous. The CDR3 spans 16 residues. V lost 1 base, J lost 0 bases, and 11 bases lay in between. Per germline, CDR1 MGHRA and CDR2 YSYEKL. CDR3 loop: CASSQANLVSTDTQYF. The CDR3 coding sequence is TGCGCCAGCAGCCAAGCTAACCTCGTTAGCACAGATACGCAGTATTTT.

This clonotype was seen more than once but under ten times. The rearrangement joins TRBV5-1 to TRBJ2-3; TRBD2 aligns across 11 bases. This CDR3 has 16 amino acids. J gave up 3 bases and V 1 base, and 4 bases lay outside the gene matches. Per germline, CDR1 SGHRS and CDR2 YFSETQ. In DNA form, the CDR3 reads TGCGCCAGCAGCTTGTCGACTAGCGGGGATACAGATACGCAGTATTTT. It codes for CASSLSTSGDTDTQYF.

This clonotype has just a few counts. The chain joins TRBV27 to TRBJ2-7; D is possibly TRBD2 (6 bases). This CDR3 has 15 amino acids. Trimming took 8 bases from V and 0 from J, leaving 17 bases between them. CDR1 MNHEY and CDR2 SMNVEV come from the germline V gene (reference sequence). For the CDR3, the DNA is TGTGCCAGCTCCCCAGAAGGAGGGAGCTCCTACGAGCAGTACTTC. Translation: CASSPEGGSSYEQYF.

V gene TRBV19 combines with J gene TRBJ1-1; 7 nucleotides match TRBD1. With V trimmed by 3 bases and J by 3 bases, 4 bases remained unmatched. This CDR3 comprises 14 residues. Germline V gene data show CDR1 as LNHDA and CDR2 as SQIVND (reference sequence). Written as DNA, the CDR3 is TGTGCCAGTAGTATGACAGGGCGGCACACTGAAGCTTTCTTT. This translates into CASSMTGRHTEAFF.

The rearrangement uses TRBV7-8 and TRBJ1-2; 10 nucleotides line up with TRBD1. This CDR3 region has 16 residues. Germline CDR1 is SGHVS and CDR2 is FQNEAQ. The J segment lost 3 bases and the V segment lost 2 bases, leaving 6 bases of the junction unmatched. Here the CDR3 DNA reads TGTGCCAGCAGCTTATCGTTAGGACAGGGGGACTATGGCTACACCTTC. This gives the protein CASSLSLGQGDYGYTF. Using reference TRBV7-8 and TRBJ1-2 for the parts outside the CDR3, the full variable domain is GAGVSQSPRYKVAKRGQDVALRCDPISGHVSLFWYQQALGQGPEFLTYFQNEAQLDKSGLPSDRFFAERPEGSVSTLKIQRTQQEDSAVYLCASSLSLGQGDYGYTFGSGTRLTVV.

CDR3 protein: CASSQDSWGVTEAFF. CDR3 nucleotides: TGTGCCAGCAGCCAAGATTCCTGGGGGGTCACTGAAGCTTTCTTT. The chain is built from TRBV4-2 and TRBJ1-1; D may be TRBD1 (5 bases). The germline V and J ends were trimmed by 0 bases and 4 bases, with 12 bases remaining between them. This CDR3 region has 15 residues. Germline CDR1 and CDR2: LGHNA and YNFKEQ.

This clonotype was seen a few times. The V gene is TRBV18, the J gene TRBJ1-1; maybe TRBD1 (5 bases). In germline, CDR1 is KGHSH, CDR2 LQKENI. This CDR3 region has 13 residues. The ends were cut back, 6 bases at V and 0 bases at J, with 8 bases in the middle. The DNA of the CDR3 is TGTGCCAGCTCCGGGGGGTTGAACACTGAAGCTTTCTTT. Amino acids: CASSGGLNTEAFF.

The rearrangement uses TRBV6-6 and TRBJ1-1; 8 nucleotides line up with TRBD1. This CDR3 is built from 13 residues. V lost 7 bases, J lost 7 bases, and 8 bases stayed unmatched. Per germline, CDR1 MNHNY and CDR2 SVGAGI (reference sequence). DNA of the CDR3: TGTGCCAGCAACCCGCCGGGACAGGATGAAGCTTTCTTT. Translation gives CASNPPGQDEAFF.

The chain is built from TRBV7-2 and TRBJ2-5, with 7 bases lining up with TRBD2. The end of the DNA aligns better with TRBJ2-7, so the J call may be wrong. CDR3 length equals 19 residues. Germline assignment: CDR1 SGHTA and CDR2 FQGNSA. The DNA of the CDR3 is TGTGCCAGCAGCCAGCACCCACCGACTAGCTGGAAGGGATCCTACGAGCAGTACGTC. Translation: CASSQHPPTSWKGSYEQYV.

This clonotype was observed a few times. The V gene is TRBV3-1, the J gene TRBJ1-1; 11 bases line up with TRBD1. The germline V gene has CDR1 LGHDT and CDR2 YNNKEL (reference sequence). V was clipped by 4 bases and J by 5 bases; unmatched bases: 6. The CDR3 sequence is 15 residues long. The CDR3 sequence is CASSRLGDRGTEAFF. CDR3 sequence (DNA): TGTGCCAGCAGCCGGTTGGGGGACAGGGGGACTGAAGCTTTCTTT.

The chain uses TRBV6-5 and TRBJ2-5; D possibly corresponds to TRBD2 (5 bases). The germline V and J ends were trimmed by 4 bases and 1 base, with 13 bases remaining between them. The CDR3 runs to 15 residues. Germline V gives CDR1 MNHEY, CDR2 SVGAGI. The CDR3 DNA reads TGTGCCAGCAGTTTTACAGCGGCGTTCCAAGAGACCCAGTACTTC. Translating it yields CASSFTAAFQETQYF.

This clonotype was observed a few times. V and J are TRBV18 and TRBJ2-1, with no clear D. Germline CDR1 is KGHSH and CDR2 is LQKENI. V was trimmed by 2 bases and J by 6 bases, leaving 5 bases between them. This CDR3 has 12 amino acids. CDR3 protein: CASSPALNEQFF. The CDR3 DNA reads TGTGCCAGCTCACCAGCGCTCAATGAGCAGTTCTTC.

The V gene is TRBV18, the J gene TRBJ2-4; perhaps TRBD1 as D (5 bases). Germline values: CDR1 KGHSH, CDR2 LQKENI. Trimming stripped 4 bases from V and 6 bases from J, with 16 bases between. CDR3 length: 15 amino acids. In DNA form, the CDR3 reads TGTGCCAGCTCACTCACCGTCGACAGCCTAAACATTCAGTACTTC. Residues: CASSLTVDSLNIQYF.

The CDR3 loop is CASSLAGQGISGANVLTF. CDR3 nucleotide sequence: TGTGCCAGCAGCTTAGCGGGACAGGGGATCTCTGGGGCCAACGTCCTGACTTTC. The rearrangement joins TRBV7-8 to TRBJ2-6; TRBD1 matches at 10 bases. Germline CDR1 is SGHVS and CDR2 is FQNEAQ. J was trimmed by 0 bases and V by 0 bases; bases with no gene match: 2. This CDR3 is built from 18 residues. Supplemented by reference TRBV7-8 and TRBJ2-6, the full variable domain reads GAGVSQSPRYKVAKRGQDVALRCDPISGHVSLFWYQQALGQGPEFLTYFQNEAQLDKSGLPSDRFFAERPEGSVSTLKIQRTQQEDSAVYLCASSLAGQGISGANVLTFGAGSRLTVL.